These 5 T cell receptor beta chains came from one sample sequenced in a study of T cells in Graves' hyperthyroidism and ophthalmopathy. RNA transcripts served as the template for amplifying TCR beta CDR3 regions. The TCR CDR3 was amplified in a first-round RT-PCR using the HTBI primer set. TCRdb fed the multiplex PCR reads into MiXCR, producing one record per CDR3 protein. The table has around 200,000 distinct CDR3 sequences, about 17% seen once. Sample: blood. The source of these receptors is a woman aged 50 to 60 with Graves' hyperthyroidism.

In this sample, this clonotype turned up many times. CDR3 residues: CASSPDGTSNQPQHF. Here the CDR3 DNA reads TGTGCCAGCTCACCGGACGGTACGAGCAATCAGCCCCAGCATTTT. The rearrangement joins TRBV18 to TRBJ1-5; D uncertain. CDR1 KGHSH and CDR2 LQKENI come from the germline V gene. The CDR3 is 15 residues long. Trimming stripped 3 bases from V and 1 base from J, with 10 bases between.

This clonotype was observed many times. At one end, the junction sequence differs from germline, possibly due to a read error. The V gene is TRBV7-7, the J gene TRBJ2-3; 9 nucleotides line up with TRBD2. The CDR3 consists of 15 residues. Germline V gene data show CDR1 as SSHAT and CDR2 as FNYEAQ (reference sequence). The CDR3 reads CASSSRRGGTDTQYF. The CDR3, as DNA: TGTGCTAGCAGCTCCCGGCGGGGGGGAACAGATACGCAGTATTTT.

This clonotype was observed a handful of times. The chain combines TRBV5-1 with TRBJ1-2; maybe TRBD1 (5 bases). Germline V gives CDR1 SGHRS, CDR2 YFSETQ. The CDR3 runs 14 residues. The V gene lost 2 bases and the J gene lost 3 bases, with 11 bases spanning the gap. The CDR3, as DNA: TGCGCCAGCAGCTTCGATCCGGGGGACTATGGCTACACCTTC. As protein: CASSFDPGDYGYTF.

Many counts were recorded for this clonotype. CDR3 coding DNA: TGTGCCAGCAGCTTAGTGGGGGCTATTTACGAGCAGTACTTC. This translates into CASSLVGAIYEQYF. The chain employs TRBV7-9 and TRBJ2-7, with D possibly TRBD1 on 6 matching bases. The CDR3 runs 14 residues. The germline V gene has CDR1 SEHNR and CDR2 FQNEAQ (reference sequence). Trimming removed 1 base from V and 4 bases from J, with 11 bases in between.

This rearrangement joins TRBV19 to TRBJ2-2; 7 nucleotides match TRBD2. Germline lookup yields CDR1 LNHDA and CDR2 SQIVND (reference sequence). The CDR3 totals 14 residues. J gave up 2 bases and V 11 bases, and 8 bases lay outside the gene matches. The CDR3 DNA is TGTGCCGGTACGGGGGGAATTAACACCGGGGAGCTGTTTTTT. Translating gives CAGTGGINTGELFF.